The 21 T cell receptor beta chains below were found in one sample sequenced in a study of blood T cell repertoires in COVID-19. This table comes from immunoSEQ multiplex PCR, and its TCRdb copy is limited to in-frame clones, with some not included. Of more than 300,000 clones in the sample, around 86% were seen once. Material for sequencing was PBMCs or T cells enriched from blood (not recorded which). All receptors come from a woman aged 18-30 years who had recovered from COVID-19.

V gene TRBV24-1 combines with J gene TRBJ1-2, with a possible D match to TRBD1 (5 bases). The CDR3 length is 16 residues. The V end lost 7 bases, the J end lost 0 bases, and 17 bases lay between the germline ends. The germline V gene encodes CDR1 KGHDR and CDR2 SFDVKD. This CDR3 reads CATSAGMGITNYGYTF. The CDR3 nucleotides are TGTGCCACCAGCGCAGGGATGGGAATTACTAACTATGGCTACACCTTC.

This chain joins TRBV18 and TRBJ2-7, with TRBD1 identical over 10 bases. After removal of 3 bases from V and 8 bases from J, the junction contained 10 bases not matched to a gene. The CDR3 has 15 residues. The germline CDR1 and CDR2 sequences are KGHSH and LQKENI. In DNA, the CDR3 is TGTGCCAGCTCACCGCCCGGACAGGGGGGCAGAAAGCAGTACTTC. This encodes CASSPPGQGGRKQYF.

This clone was picked up many times. This chain connects TRBV5-4 to TRBJ1-1; D gene uncertain. V shed 0 bases and J shed 0 bases, with 9 bases lying between them. Germline V gene sequence: CDR1 SGHNT, CDR2 YYREEE (reference sequence). CDR3 length: 15 residues. The CDR3 DNA follows: TGTGCCAGCAGCTTGGACAGATACATGAACACTGAAGCTTTCTTT. Protein product: CASSLDRYMNTEAFF.

This clone came up once. The rearrangement links TRBV20-1 to TRBJ2-1; D gene uncertain. The germline V gene has CDR1 DFQATT and CDR2 SNEGSKA (reference sequence). The V end lost 3 bases, the J end lost 5 bases, and 5 bases lay between the germline ends. The CDR3 consists of 11 residues. In nucleotides, the CDR3 is TGCAGTGCTAGCCCAAACAATGAGCAGTTCTTC. Encoded protein: CSASPNNEQFF.

The CDR3 DNA is TGTGCCTCCCCGCAGGGCAGCACTGAAGCTTTCTTT. Translated, it gives CASPQGSTEAFF. V usage is TRBV30 and J usage is TRBJ1-1; D might be TRBD1 (5 bases). With 7 bases removed from V and 4 bases from J, the gap between germline ends came to 13 bases. Germline CDR1 and CDR2: GTSNPN and SVGIG (reference sequence). The CDR3 is 12 residues long.

In its sample, this clone was seen a few times. J is TRBJ1-1 and V is TRBV27, with TRBD1 matching over 10 bases. This CDR3 contains 16 residues. Germline CDR1 is MNHEY and CDR2 is SMNVEV (reference sequence). The V gene end was trimmed by 2 bases and the J gene end by 4 bases; junction bases not matched to a gene: 7. In DNA, the CDR3 is TGTGCCAGCAGTTTAAGTACTAGACAGGGGGCCACTGAAGCTTTCTTT. Amino acids: CASSLSTRQGATEAFF.

The chain joins TRBV30 to TRBJ2-7; 9 bases match TRBD1. CDR3 length: 14 residues. The V gene's germline CDR1 is GTSNPN and CDR2 SVGIG (reference sequence). V was clipped by 0 bases and J by 5 bases; unmatched bases: 5. CDR3 in amino acids: CAWSVDRGINEQYF. The CDR3 nucleotides read TGTGCCTGGAGTGTGGACAGGGGCATCAACGAGCAGTACTTC.

The chain is built from TRBV5-1 and TRBJ2-1, with D possibly matching TRBD2 (6 bases). Per the germline V gene, CDR1 is SGHRS and CDR2 is YFSETQ. This CDR3 contains 15 residues. V was shortened by 4 bases and J by 0 bases, with 11 bases between the two germline ends. As DNA, the CDR3 is TGCGCCAGCAGCCCGGAGGGCAGCTCCTACAATGAGCAGTTCTTC. Translated, it gives CASSPEGSSYNEQFF.

The DNA for the CDR3 is TGTGCCAGCAGCCCAGGGGTCCCTGATGAAAAACTGTTTTTT. Its translation is CASSPGVPDEKLFF. The chain couples TRBV3-1 (or the pseudogene TRBV3-2) to TRBJ1-4; D is possibly TRBD1 (6 bases). CDR1 and CDR2 (germline): LGHDT, YNNKEL (reference sequence). This CDR3 is built from 14 residues. V was pared by 4 bases and J by 6 bases, with 12 bases between.

The rearrangement links TRBV19 to TRBJ1-1, with a tentative D call TRBD1 (5 bases). Germline CDR1 and CDR2: LNHDA and SQIVND (reference sequence). Trimming removed 6 bases at V and 5 bases at J, with 16 bases between. This CDR3 contains 14 residues. The CDR3 nucleotides are TGTGCCAGTAGCCTTCTGGGGGGAAGGACTGAAGCTTTCTTT. Its translation is CASSLLGGRTEAFF.

V gene TRBV7-9 combines with J gene TRBJ2-2, with 8 bases fitting TRBD2. Germline lookup yields CDR1 SEHNR and CDR2 FQNEAQ (reference sequence). CDR3 length equals 15 residues. The J segment lost 2 bases and the V segment lost 5 bases, leaving 4 bases of the junction unmatched. CDR3 bases: TGTGCCAGCAGCCGCGGGGGGACAAACACCGGGGAGCTGTTTTTT. It codes for CASSRGGTNTGELFF.

This chain uses TRBV4-1 with TRBJ2-3; possible D gene TRBD2, 5 bases. The CDR3 has 15 amino acids. Between the trimmed V and J ends, which lost 4 bases and 3 bases, there was a span of 14 bases. Looked up from germline, CDR1 is MGHRA and CDR2 is YSYEKL. CDR3 nucleotides: TGCGCCAGCAGCCTCAGCGGAGGATTGACAGATACGCAGTATTTT. Its translation: CASSLSGGLTDTQYF.

This chain uses TRBV5-5 with TRBJ2-1; 12 positions agree with TRBD2. CDR3 length: 20 residues. V was pared by 0 bases and J by 3 bases, with 13 bases of the junction left unmatched. Germline V lookup: CDR1 SGHKS, CDR2 YYEKEE (reference sequence). Here the CDR3 DNA reads TGTGCCAGCAGCTTGGTTTCGACCCTAGCGGGGGGGCTGCACTACAATGAGCAGTTCTTC. This sequence encodes CASSLVSTLAGGLHYNEQFF.

This chain uses TRBV5-1 with TRBJ1-2; D might be TRBD1 (5 bases). CDR3 length: 14 residues. Trimming stripped 3 bases from V and 2 bases from J, with 11 bases between. CDR1 SGHRS and CDR2 YFSETQ come from the germline V gene. The CDR3 loop is CASSSPGGNYGYTF. In DNA form, the CDR3 reads TGCGCCAGCAGCTCCCCGGGGGGGAACTATGGCTACACCTTC.

This clone appeared many times. The chain recombines TRBV2 with TRBJ2-3; 16 nucleotides line up with TRBD2. V trimming: 0 bases; J trimming: 5 bases; junction bases outside the gene matches: 2. The CDR3 is 17 residues long. Looked up from germline, CDR1 is SNHLY and CDR2 is FYNNEI. CDR3 bases: TGTGCCAGCAGTGAAGCGGGACTAGCGGGGGGGATAGATACGCAGTATTTT. Amino acid sequence: CASSEAGLAGGIDTQYF. Complete variable domain (other parts from reference TRBV2 and TRBJ2-3): EPEVTQTPSHQVTQMGQEVILRCVPISNHLYFYWYRQILGQKVEFLVSFYNNEISEKSEIFDDQFSVERPDGSNFTLKIRSTKLEDSAMYFCASSEAGLAGGIDTQYFGPGTRLTVL.

Written as DNA, the CDR3 is TGTGCCAGCAGTGCGGGACAGGGCCCAGGACAGCCCCAGCATTTT. As protein: CASSAGQGPGQPQHF. V and J are TRBV2 and TRBJ1-5; 9 bases line up with TRBD1. Germline assignment: CDR1 SNHLY and CDR2 FYNNEI. The trim removed 4 bases at V and 7 bases at J, leaving 8 bases unmatched. The CDR3 has 15 residues.

The chain recombines TRBV6-9 with TRBJ1-2; 7 bases agree with TRBD1. The V gene end was trimmed by 10 bases and the J gene end by 2 bases; junction bases not matched to a gene: 19. CDR3 size: 17 residues. Germline loops: CDR1 MNHGY, CDR2 SVAAGI. This CDR3 is CATPLTDDRARNYGYTF. In DNA, the CDR3 is TGTGCCACCCCGTTAACTGACGACAGGGCGCGGAACTATGGCTACACCTTC.

The rearrangement links TRBV7-9 to TRBJ2-1; 9 bases match TRBD2. CDR3 size: 15 residues. Per the germline V gene, CDR1 is SEHNR and CDR2 is FQNEAQ (reference sequence). V trimming: 1 base; J trimming: 6 bases; junction bases outside the gene matches: 4. CDR3 nucleotides: TGTGCCAGCAGCTTAGGGCTAGCGGGATTCAATGAGCAGTTCTTC. The encoded protein is CASSLGLAGFNEQFF.

This chain joins TRBV18 and TRBJ2-7; 8 bases are shared with TRBD2. Germline V CDR1 and CDR2: KGHSH, LQKENI. The CDR3 totals 16 residues. Trimming took 2 bases from V and 2 from J; bases not matched to a gene: 8. The CDR3 DNA reads TGTGCCAGCTCACCAATCACAAGCGGGAGTCCCTACGAGCAGTACTTC. Encoded protein: CASSPITSGSPYEQYF.

As to this clone: Within the sample, other DNA sequences also encode this same CDR3. The CDR3 DNA follows: TGTGCCAGCAGTGAAAGGAGTGGGGCCAACGTCCTGACTTTC. Amino acids: CASSERSGANVLTF. The genes are TRBV2 and TRBJ2-6; no clear D. The CDR3 has 14 amino acids. Trimming removed 2 bases at V and 3 bases at J, with 5 bases between. The V gene's germline CDR1 is SNHLY and CDR2 FYNNEI.

The chain combines TRBV19 with TRBJ2-6; D might be TRBD1 (6 bases). The V gene lost 7 bases and the J gene lost 2 bases, with 9 bases spanning the gap. CDR3 length equals 14 residues. The germline CDR1 and CDR2 sequences are LNHDA and SQIVND (reference sequence). The DNA for the CDR3 is TGTGCCAGTAAACAGGGTCCTGGGGCCAACGTCCTGACTTTC. Translating it yields CASKQGPGANVLTF. Filled out from reference TRBV19 and TRBJ2-6, the complete variable domain reads DGGITQSPKYLFRKEGQNVTLSCEQNLNHDAMYWYRQDPGQGLRLIYYSQIVNDFQKGDIAEGYSVSREKKESFPLTVTSAQKNPTAFYLCASKQGPGANVLTFGAGSRLTVL.